In its sample, the clone carrying this T cell receptor (beta chain) was seen many times. Its antigen is currently unknown. The CDR3 is 13 residues long. In germline, CDR1 is SGHRS, CDR2 YFSETQ. Trimming shortened V by 4 bases and J by 3 bases, and 11 bases separated the two germline ends. These data originate in a study of identical twins. MiXCR was run by TCRdb on the 5' RACE reads, yielding one entry per CDR3 protein. This sample has 250,000 or so distinct CDR3 sequences, with around 8.3% found just once. Study conclusions and caveats: Surplus twin overlap in beta out-of-frame sequences was less pronounced. Memory repertoires lacked the insertion deficit that abundant cord blood beta clonotypes showed.

These data are also associated with another study on yellow fever vaccine responses in identical twins.

This sequence joins TRBV5-1 and TRBJ2-7, with D possibly TRBD1 on 6 matching bases. This clonotype originated in a woman between 18 and 29 years old in good health. Sequencing input: CD8+ T cells sorted from blood. The CDR3 DNA reads as TGCGCCAGCAGCCTCGGACAGAACTACGAGCAGTACTTC. Protein sequence: CASSLGQNYEQYF. Drawing the rest from reference TRBV5-1 and TRBJ2-7, the complete variable domain is KAGVTQTPRYLIKTRGQQVTLSCSPISGHRSVSWYQQTPGQGLQFLFEYFSETQRNKGNFPGRFSGRQFSNSRSEMNVSTLELGDSALYLCASSLGQNYEQYFGPGTRLTVT.